The 20 T cell receptor beta chains listed next were all sequenced from one sample in a study of cytomegalovirus exposure and HLA in healthy donors. Primers for the PCR totalled 60 Vbeta and 13 Jbeta. Method: immunoSEQ multiplex PCR; TCRdb's copy keeps in-frame clones and lacks some. Of roughly 150,000 clones in the sample, 80% to 85% are singletons; the top ten hold around 2.5%. The sequencing input was PBMCs. These TCRs come from a boy younger than 10 in good health and CMV-seronegative.

The chain carries TRBV2 and TRBJ1-6, with D unresolved. CDR3 length: 14 residues. With 7 bases removed from V and 9 bases from J, the gap between germline ends came to 16 bases. Germline loops: CDR1 SNHLY, CDR2 FYNNEI. DNA of the CDR3: TGTGCCAGCAATCCCGAGGGATTCAGTTCACCCCTCCACTTT. Translated: CASNPEGFSSPLHF.

The table lists this clone with a count of one. This chain connects TRBV27 to TRBJ1-5; TRBD1 agrees at 8 bases. V was clipped by 0 bases and J by 6 bases; unmatched bases: 7. There are 16 residues in the CDR3. Germline loops: CDR1 MNHEY, CDR2 SMNVEV (reference sequence). CDR3 sequence reads: CASSLSGQGWSQPQHF. The CDR3 coding sequence is TGTGCCAGCAGTTTATCCGGACAGGGTTGGAGTCAGCCCCAGCATTTT.

As to this clone: Other DNA sequences in the same sample also yield this CDR3. The chain is built from TRBV5-6 and TRBJ1-2, with D tentatively TRBD1 (5 bases). V lost 2 bases to trimming and J lost 2 bases, with 7 bases between them. CDR3 length: 13 amino acids. Germline CDR1 SGHDT, CDR2 YYEEEE. CDR3 amino acids: CASSFGGNYGYTF. CDR3 nucleotide sequence: TGTGCCAGCAGCTTTGGGGGGAACTATGGCTACACCTTC.

The rearrangement uses TRBV4-1 and TRBJ1-6, with D possibly matching TRBD1 (6 bases). V lost 0 bases and J 8 bases, leaving 14 bases between the germline ends. The CDR3 extends over 16 amino acids. Germline V lookup: CDR1 MGHRA, CDR2 YSYEKL. This CDR3 reads CASSQDSRGGDSPLHF. The CDR3 DNA is TGCGCCAGCAGCCAAGATTCCAGGGGCGGTGATTCACCCCTCCACTTT.

The chain combines TRBV29-1 with TRBJ2-7, with TRBD1 matching 7 bases. The CDR3 totals 13 residues. V trimming: 3 bases; J trimming: 1 base; junction bases outside the gene matches: 3. Looked up from germline, CDR1 is SQVTM and CDR2 is ANQGSEA. The CDR3 nucleotides are TGCAGCGTTGACTTGGGACAGTCCTACGAGCAGTACTTC. Its protein product is CSVDLGQSYEQYF.

This rearrangement joins TRBV29-1 to TRBJ1-6; 10 bases fit TRBD1. The CDR3 spans 13 residues. V dropped 6 bases and J dropped 10; count of bases not matched to a gene: 6. Germline-derived CDR1 and CDR2 are SQVTM and ANQGSEA. The CDR3 region is CSVGTGAGSPLHF. The CDR3, as DNA: TGCAGCGTCGGGACAGGGGCAGGGTCACCCCTCCACTTT.

The rearrangement uses TRBV4-3 and TRBJ2-3; no firm D call. Germline-derived CDR1 and CDR2 are LGHNA and YSLEER. This CDR3 comprises 15 residues. Trimming removed 0 bases at V and 1 base at J, with 8 bases between. The DNA of the CDR3 is TGCGCCAGCAGCCAAGATAAGCAGGGCACAGATACGCAGTATTTT. Translated: CASSQDKQGTDTQYF.

The rearrangement links TRBV19 to TRBJ1-5; D is ambiguous. Deletions cut 3 bases from V and 10 bases from J, with 10 bases between. Germline CDR1 LNHDA, CDR2 SQIVND (reference sequence). The CDR3 is 12 residues long. The chain's CDR3 is CASSILGGPQHF. The CDR3 nucleotides are TGTGCCAGTAGTATCTTGGGAGGCCCCCAGCATTTT. Using reference TRBV19 and TRBJ1-5 for the parts outside the CDR3, the full variable domain is DGGITQSPKYLFRKEGQNVTLSCEQNLNHDAMYWYRQDPGQGLRLIYYSQIVNDFQKGDIAEGYSVSREKKESFPLTVTSAQKNPTAFYLCASSILGGPQHFGDGTRLSIL.

This clone turned up a few times. This rearrangement joins TRBV11-2 to TRBJ2-2; no firm D call. The germline V gene has CDR1 SGHAT and CDR2 FQNNGV. V was pared by 4 bases and J by 6 bases, with 6 bases between. The CDR3 has 12 amino acids. CDR3: CASSSYAGELFF. In nucleotides, the CDR3 is TGTGCCAGCAGCTCTTATGCCGGGGAGCTGTTTTTT.

The chain is built from TRBV4-1 and TRBJ2-3; TRBD2 is a possible D gene (5 bases). The V gene's germline CDR1 is MGHRA and CDR2 YSYEKL. This CDR3 has 14 amino acids. Trimming cost V 0 bases and J 5 bases, with 9 bases left between them. The CDR3, as DNA: TGCGCCAGCAGCCAAGAGAGGGTGAAAGATACGCAGTATTTT. Translated: CASSQERVKDTQYF.

The gene calls are TRBV11-2 and TRBJ2-5; D perhaps matches TRBD2 (5 bases). The germline V gene encodes CDR1 SGHAT and CDR2 FQNNGV. Trimming pared 4 bases from V and 7 bases from J, leaving 19 bases between. The CDR3 contains 15 residues. The CDR3 DNA is TGTGCCAGCAGCTATCCCCCAGGAAAGGCGGGGACCCAGTACTTC. This gives the protein CASSYPPGKAGTQYF.

Here the CDR3 DNA reads TGTGCCAGCAGTGAAGATCTGGAGCTCCTATCTTATCAGCCCCAGCATTTT. It encodes CASSEDLELLSYQPQHF. The rearrangement joins TRBV2 to TRBJ1-5, with no clear D. Trimming cost V 1 base and J 5 bases, with 18 bases left between them. The germline CDR1 and CDR2 sequences are SNHLY and FYNNEI. This CDR3 has 17 residues.

The genes are TRBV4-1 and TRBJ2-7; 11 nucleotides agree with TRBD2. The trim removed 4 bases at V and 2 bases at J, leaving 4 bases unmatched. In germline, CDR1 is MGHRA, CDR2 YSYEKL. The CDR3 has 15 residues. In DNA form, the CDR3 reads TGCGCCAGCAGCCTCGGGACTAGCGGAACCTACGAGCAGTACTTC. This encodes CASSLGTSGTYEQYF.

V is TRBV27 and J is TRBJ2-5; TRBD2 matches at 13 bases. The J call may be incorrect, as the DNA end agrees better with TRBJ2-7. The length of the CDR3 is 16 residues. CDR1 and CDR2 (germline): MNHEY, SMNVEV (reference sequence). The CDR3 bases are TGTGCCAGCAGCCCCAGGACTAGCGGGAGCCTCAGCGAGCAGTACTTC. It encodes CASSPRTSGSLSEQYF.

V usage is TRBV29-1 and J usage is TRBJ2-7; 7 bases map to TRBD1. The CDR3 length is 13 residues. Trimming cost V 7 bases and J 0 bases; bases outside gene matches: 6. Germline CDR1 SQVTM, CDR2 ANQGSEA. CDR3: CSAWDRSSYEQYF. The CDR3 bases are TGCAGCGCTTGGGACAGATCCTCCTACGAGCAGTACTTC.

This clone has only a few counts. V and J are TRBV6-5 and TRBJ1-1, with TRBD1 matching 7 bases. The V gene's germline CDR1 is MNHEY and CDR2 SVGAGI. V shed 2 bases, J shed 10 bases, and the junction held 13 bases outside the gene matches. This CDR3 contains 15 residues. The CDR3: CASSYSYEGAWGAFF. CDR3 DNA: TGTGCCAGCAGTTACAGCTACGAGGGGGCATGGGGAGCTTTCTTT.

V usage is TRBV2 and J usage is TRBJ1-2; D perhaps matches TRBD1 (5 bases). The CDR3 totals 14 residues. Germline-derived CDR1 and CDR2 are SNHLY and FYNNEI. V gave up 3 bases and J gave up 2 bases, with 10 bases separating them. CDR3 bases: TGTGCCAGCAGTGACCGGGGGGTAAACTATGGCTACACCTTC. Translated: CASSDRGVNYGYTF.

The chain couples TRBV18 to TRBJ2-6; D might be TRBD1 (5 bases). The germline V and J ends were trimmed by 2 bases and 4 bases, with 15 bases remaining between them. This CDR3 region has 17 residues. The germline V gene encodes CDR1 KGHSH and CDR2 LQKENI. The CDR3 loop reads CASSPNKGKEGANVLTF. CDR3 DNA sequence: TGTGCCAGCTCACCAAATAAGGGGAAGGAAGGGGCCAACGTCCTGACTTTC.

This sequence joins TRBV2 and TRBJ2-7; perhaps TRBD1 as D (5 bases). CDR1 SNHLY and CDR2 FYNNEI come from the germline V gene. The V and J ends lost 3 bases and 6 bases respectively, with 18 bases between them. This CDR3 spans 15 amino acids. The CDR3 region is CASSEDTIRPGEQYF. As DNA, the CDR3 is TGTGCCAGCAGTGAGGACACCATACGACCCGGCGAGCAGTACTTC.

J is TRBJ1-1 and V is TRBV20-1; 9 bases align to TRBD1. Unmatched junction bases numbered 0, after V lost 3 bases and J lost 7 bases. The CDR3 sequence is 11 residues long. The V gene's germline CDR1 is DFQATT and CDR2 SNEGSKA (reference sequence). The CDR3 here is CSARDRGEAFF. In DNA, the CDR3 is TGCAGTGCTAGGGACAGGGGTGAAGCTTTCTTT.